This T cell receptor beta chain comes out of a study of cytomegalovirus exposure and HLA in healthy donors. Study results and caveats: Earlier analysis found most TCR beta V segments productive about 90% or about 30% of the time. Specificity of three CMV-associated chains for CMV antigens was verified in vitro. According to the study, roughly 180 TCR beta chains were cytomegalovirus-associated.

CDR1 is KGHSH, CDR2 LQKENI, per germline. With 3 bases clipped from V and 2 bases from J, the junction kept 7 bases outside the gene matches. CDR3 length: 15 residues. Researchers ran the PCR with 60 Vbeta and 13 Jbeta primers. Generated by immunoSEQ multiplex PCR, the TCRdb table keeps only in-frame clones and is missing some. This sample has approximately 140,000 clones, with roughly four fifths found just once. With respect to this clone: Its target is unknown.

The TCR comes from a man aged 18 to 29 in good health and CMV-seropositive. This chain connects TRBV18 to TRBJ2-7; 7 nucleotides align to TRBD1. The specimen sequenced was PBMCs. CDR3 region: CASSPKAGGTYEQYF. As DNA, the CDR3 is TGTGCCAGCTCACCGAAGGCAGGGGGAACCTACGAGCAGTACTTC.